The T cell receptor beta chain under discussion was sequenced for a study of long-term antiretroviral therapy in people with HIV. A note on this clone: What it recognizes is unknown.

CDR3 length: 14 amino acids. Per the germline V gene, CDR1 is MNHNY and CDR2 is SVGAGI (reference sequence). Trimming removed 4 bases from V and 0 bases from J, with 4 bases in between. Version v3.0 of the immunoSEQ assay ran at survey level. The data were produced by immunoSEQ multiplex PCR, yet TCRdb's version contains in-frame clones alone and is incomplete. The table lists around 21,000 clones, around 80% of them singletons. Study conclusions and caveats: Diversity remained lower than transplant donor controls, even though it increased after ART. Control repertoires displayed wider CDR3 length ranges than the HIV repertoires.

This receptor was taken from a woman aged 25 to 39 with HIV. The V call is TRBV6-6, the J call TRBJ2-6; D not certain. The sample here was unsorted PBMCs, taken 0.2 years after starting antiretroviral therapy. This chain's CDR3 is CASSSNSGANVLTF. The CDR3 nucleotides are TGTGCCAGCAGTTCAAACTCTGGGGCCAACGTCCTGACTTTC.